This T cell receptor (beta chain) was sequenced for a study of read filtering for tumor transcriptome and immune sequencing. Study-wide background: 8 patients were R-ISS I, some 15 were R-ISS II, six or seven were R-ISS III. Transcriptome libraries were built from DNase-treated RNA. Study-wide findings and caveats: The CD138-negative fraction was mixed bone marrow immune cells, not pure T cells.

V shed 4 bases and J shed 0 bases, with 18 bases lying between them. Germline V CDR1 and CDR2: SGHRS, YFSETQ. This CDR3 region has 17 residues. From 300 to 400 ng of RNA, a library with molecular barcoded alpha/delta and beta/gamma adaptors was made. MiXCR, run by TCRdb on the reads, gives a single entry per CDR3 protein. The data show 100,000 to 150,000 distinct CDR3 sequences, 10% to 15% seen once. This clonotype has a count of ten or more. The target antigen is unknown. The TCR was taken from a donor aged 40 or over with multiple myeloma. The specimen sequenced was a population of CD138-negative cells sorted from bone marrow. The V gene is TRBV5-1, the J gene TRBJ2-3; D may be TRBD1 or TRBD2 (5 bases each). CDR3 residues: CASSPRAGDPSTDTQYF. The CDR3 DNA reads TGCGCCAGCAGCCCAAGAGCTGGGGACCCTAGCACAGATACGCAGTATTTT. Using reference TRBV5-1 and TRBJ2-3 for the parts outside the CDR3, the full variable domain is KAGVTQTPRYLIKTRGQQVTLSCSPISGHRSVSWYQQTPGQGLQFLFEYFSETQRNKGNFPGRFSGRQFSNSRSEMNVSTLELGDSALYLCASSPRAGDPSTDTQYFGPGTRLTVL.